The clone carrying this T cell receptor (beta chain) was counted a few times. Its antigen is unknown. The source of the sample is a study of T cell responses to AZD1222 COVID-19 vaccine. Points from the study as a whole: Repertoires in all cases were sampled only once the peak T cell response had passed.

Data came from immunoSEQ multiplex PCR; TCRdb stores just in-frame clones and leaves some out. Of about 140,000 clones in the sample, about 92% were seen once. Here the sequenced sample was peripheral blood, taken 28 days after the second AZD1222 dose. The sequence was collected from an adult who received the AZD1222 COVID-19 vaccine.

The CDR3 sequence: CASSDSTYNEQFF. The CDR3 DNA is TGTGCCAGCAGCGATTCGACCTACAATGAGCAGTTCTTC. The chain is built from TRBV12-3 or TRBV12-4 and TRBJ2-1; D unclear. CDR3 length: 13 amino acids. Deletions cut 6 bases from V and 2 bases from J, with 8 bases between.